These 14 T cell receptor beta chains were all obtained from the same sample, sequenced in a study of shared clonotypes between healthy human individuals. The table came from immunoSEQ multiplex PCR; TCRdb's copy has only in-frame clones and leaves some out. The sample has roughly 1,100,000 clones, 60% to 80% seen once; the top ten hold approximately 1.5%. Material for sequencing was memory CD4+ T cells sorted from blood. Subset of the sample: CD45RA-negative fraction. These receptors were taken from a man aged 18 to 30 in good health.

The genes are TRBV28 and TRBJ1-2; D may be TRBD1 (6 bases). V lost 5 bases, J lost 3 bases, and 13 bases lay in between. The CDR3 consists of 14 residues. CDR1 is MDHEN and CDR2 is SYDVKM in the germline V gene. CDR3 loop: CASSLGGSDYGYTF. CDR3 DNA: TGTGCCAGCAGTCTAGGGGGGTCTGACTATGGCTACACCTTC.

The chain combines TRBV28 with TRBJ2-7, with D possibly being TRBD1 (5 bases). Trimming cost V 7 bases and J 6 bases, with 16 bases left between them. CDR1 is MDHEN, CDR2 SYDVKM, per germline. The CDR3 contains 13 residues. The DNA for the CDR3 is TGTGCCAGCACCCAGGGTCAGGGCAGCGAGCAGTACTTC. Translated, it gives CASTQGQGSEQYF.

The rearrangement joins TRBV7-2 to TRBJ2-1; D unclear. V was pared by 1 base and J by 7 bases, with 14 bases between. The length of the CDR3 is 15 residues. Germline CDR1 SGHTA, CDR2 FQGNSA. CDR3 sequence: CASSLVWTLINEQFF. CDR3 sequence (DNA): TGTGCCAGCAGCTTAGTCTGGACCCTCATAAATGAGCAGTTCTTC.

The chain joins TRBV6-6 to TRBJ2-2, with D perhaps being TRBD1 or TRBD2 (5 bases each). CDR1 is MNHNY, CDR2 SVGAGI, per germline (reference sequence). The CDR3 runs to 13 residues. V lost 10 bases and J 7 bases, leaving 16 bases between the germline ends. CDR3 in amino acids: CATRGAQFGELFF. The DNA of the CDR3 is TGTGCCACCCGAGGGGCTCAGTTCGGGGAGCTGTTTTTT.

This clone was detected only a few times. The CDR3 nucleotides are TGTGCCAGCAGCTTGAAGCAGGGGGCCGTTCACGAGCAGTACTTC. It is translated as CASSLKQGAVHEQYF. This chain links TRBV5-8 with TRBJ2-7; 8 nucleotides agree with TRBD1. The V gene end was trimmed by 1 base and the J gene end by 5 bases; junction bases not matched to a gene: 8. This CDR3 region has 15 residues. Germline lookup yields CDR1 SGHTS and CDR2 YDEGEE.

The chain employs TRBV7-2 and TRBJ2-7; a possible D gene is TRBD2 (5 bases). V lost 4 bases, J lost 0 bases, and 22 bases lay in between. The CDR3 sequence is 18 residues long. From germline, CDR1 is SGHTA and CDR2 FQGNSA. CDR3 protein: CASSSQKGFLATSYEQYF. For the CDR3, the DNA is TGTGCCAGCAGCTCCCAAAAAGGATTTCTAGCTACCTCCTACGAGCAGTACTTC.

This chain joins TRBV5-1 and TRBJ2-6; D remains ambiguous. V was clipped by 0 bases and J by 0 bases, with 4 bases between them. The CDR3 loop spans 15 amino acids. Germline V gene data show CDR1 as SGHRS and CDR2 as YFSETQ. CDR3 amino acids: CASSLANSGANVLTF. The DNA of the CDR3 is TGCGCCAGCAGCTTGGCCAACTCTGGGGCCAACGTCCTGACTTTC. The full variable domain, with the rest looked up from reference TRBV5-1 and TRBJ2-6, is KAGVTQTPRYLIKTRGQQVTLSCSPISGHRSVSWYQQTPGQGLQFLFEYFSETQRNKGNFPGRFSGRQFSNSRSEMNVSTLELGDSALYLCASSLANSGANVLTFGAGSRLTVL.

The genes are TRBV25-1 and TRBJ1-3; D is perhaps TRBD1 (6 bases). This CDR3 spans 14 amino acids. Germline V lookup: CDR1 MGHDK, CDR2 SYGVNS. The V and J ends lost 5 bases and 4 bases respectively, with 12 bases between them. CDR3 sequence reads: CASSQGITGNTIYF. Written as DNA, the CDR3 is TGTGCCAGCAGTCAGGGGATCACCGGAAACACCATATATTTT.

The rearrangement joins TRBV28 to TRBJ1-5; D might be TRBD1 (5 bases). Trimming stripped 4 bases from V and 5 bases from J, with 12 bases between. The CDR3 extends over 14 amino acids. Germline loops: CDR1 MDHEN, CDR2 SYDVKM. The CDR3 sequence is CASSWGQSYQPQHF. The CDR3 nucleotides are TGTGCCAGCAGTTGGGGCCAGTCCTATCAGCCCCAGCATTTT. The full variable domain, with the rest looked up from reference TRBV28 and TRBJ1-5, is DVKVTQSSRYLVKRTGEKVFLECVQDMDHENMFWYRQDPGLGLRLIYFSYDVKMKEKGDIPEGYSVSREKKERFSLILESASTNQTSMYLCASSWGQSYQPQHFGDGTRLSIL.

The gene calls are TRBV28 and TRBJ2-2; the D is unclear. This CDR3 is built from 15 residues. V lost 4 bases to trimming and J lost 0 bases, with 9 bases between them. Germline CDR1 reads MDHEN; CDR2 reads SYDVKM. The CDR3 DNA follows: TGTGCCAGCAGTTCGGACCTTGCGAACACCGGGGAGCTGTTTTTT. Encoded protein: CASSSDLANTGELFF.

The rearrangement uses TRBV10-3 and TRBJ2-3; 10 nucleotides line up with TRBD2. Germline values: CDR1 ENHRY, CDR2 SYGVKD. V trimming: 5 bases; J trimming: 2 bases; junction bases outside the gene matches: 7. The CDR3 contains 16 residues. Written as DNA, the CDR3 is TGTGCCATCAGTAGATCTAGCGGGGGCGACACAGATACGCAGTATTTT. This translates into CAISRSSGGDTDTQYF.

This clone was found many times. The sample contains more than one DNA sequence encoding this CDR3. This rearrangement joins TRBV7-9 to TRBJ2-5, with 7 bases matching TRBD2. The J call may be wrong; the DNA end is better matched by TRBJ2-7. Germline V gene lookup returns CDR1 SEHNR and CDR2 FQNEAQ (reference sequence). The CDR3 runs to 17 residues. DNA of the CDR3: TGTGCCAGCAGCGGATCGACAACTAGCGATAGCTCCTACGAGCAGTACTTC. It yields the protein CASSGSTTSDSSYEQYF.

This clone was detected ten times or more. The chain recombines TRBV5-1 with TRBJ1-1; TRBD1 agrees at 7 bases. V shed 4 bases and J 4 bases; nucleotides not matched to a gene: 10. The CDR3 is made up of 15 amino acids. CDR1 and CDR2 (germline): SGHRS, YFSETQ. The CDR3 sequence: CASSTSTGASTEAFF. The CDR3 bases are TGCGCCAGCAGCACCTCAACAGGGGCTAGCACTGAAGCTTTCTTT.

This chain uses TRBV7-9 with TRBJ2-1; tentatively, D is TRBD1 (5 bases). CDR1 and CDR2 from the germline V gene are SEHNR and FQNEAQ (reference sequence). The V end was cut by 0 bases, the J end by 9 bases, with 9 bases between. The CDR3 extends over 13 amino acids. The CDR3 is CASSLAAQGEQFF. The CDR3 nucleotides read TGTGCCAGCAGCTTAGCAGCGCAGGGTGAGCAGTTCTTC.